The 25 T cell receptor beta chains given below trace back to one sample, sequenced in a study of T cell responses to AZD1222 COVID-19 vaccine. Sequencing used immunoSEQ multiplex PCR; TCRdb keeps in-frame clones, though not all of them. The sample records some 200,000 clones, approximately 91% being singletons. This specimen consisted of peripheral blood, obtained on day 0 of AZD1222 vaccination. The receptors were sampled from an adult in good health.

The chain is built from TRBV9 and TRBJ2-3; D not certain. Between the trimmed V and J ends, which lost 0 bases and 0 bases, there was a span of 8 bases. Germline values: CDR1 SGDLS, CDR2 YYNGEE. This CDR3 is built from 15 residues. In DNA form, the CDR3 reads TGTGCCAGCAGCGTAGTGGGGTCTAGCACAGATACGCAGTATTTT. It encodes CASSVVGSSTDTQYF.

The J gene is TRBJ1-1, the V gene TRBV29-1; D gene unclear. The CDR3 has 12 amino acids. CDR1 is SQVTM, CDR2 ANQGSEA, per germline. Trimming took off 1 base at V and 7 bases at J, with 10 bases between the two ends. CDR3 in DNA: TGCAGCGTTGAAGGGTTAGTGGGTGAAGCTTTCTTT. Encoded protein: CSVEGLVGEAFF.

V and J are TRBV5-4 and TRBJ1-4; 8 bases agree with TRBD1. The length of the CDR3 is 15 residues. Germline V gene sequence: CDR1 SGHNT, CDR2 YYREEE (reference sequence). V lost 4 bases, J lost 7 bases, and 9 bases stayed unmatched. CDR3 coding DNA: TGTGCCAGCAGCATAAAACAGGGGGTGGTTGAAAAACTGTTTTTT. Its protein is CASSIKQGVVEKLFF.

The J gene is TRBJ2-3, the V gene TRBV7-2, with TRBD2 matching over 7 bases. The germline CDR1 and CDR2 sequences are SGHTA and FQGNSA. The CDR3 extends over 16 amino acids. V shed 0 bases, J shed 4 bases, and the junction held 7 bases outside the gene matches. The CDR3 protein is CASSLASGGGSDTQYF. The CDR3 nucleotides read TGTGCCAGCAGCTTAGCATCGGGGGGAGGGTCAGATACGCAGTATTTT.

CDR3 sequence (DNA): TGTGCCAGCAGTTTTAACGGGATCCTCGGTGGGGCGAGGACCGGGGAGCTGTTTTTT. This encodes CASSFNGILGGARTGELFF. The chain employs TRBV28 and TRBJ2-2; D could derive from TRBD1 or TRBD2 (5 bases each). CDR3 size: 19 residues. The germline CDR1 and CDR2 sequences are MDHEN and SYDVKM. The V gene lost 3 bases and the J gene lost 5 bases, with 25 bases spanning the gap.

The gene calls are TRBV5-1 and TRBJ1-1, with D unresolved. Per germline, CDR1 SGHRS and CDR2 YFSETQ. Trimming stripped 5 bases from V and 4 bases from J, with 15 bases between. This CDR3 region has 14 residues. The CDR3 nucleotides read TGCGCCAGCAGAGTAGGGCCTCAAGGCACTGAAGCTTTCTTT. It translates to CASRVGPQGTEAFF.

This chain joins TRBV7-2 and TRBJ1-5; the match to TRBD1 covers 9 bases. Germline V gives CDR1 SGHTA, CDR2 FQGNSA. This CDR3 contains 17 residues. V trimming: 4 bases; J trimming: 4 bases; junction bases outside the gene matches: 11. The DNA for the CDR3 is TGTGCCAGCAGCTCAGCTACCGGGACAGGGTTGAATCAGCCCCAGCATTTT. Encoded protein: CASSSATGTGLNQPQHF.

This chain uses TRBV12-3 or TRBV12-4 with TRBJ2-5; D remains unclear. Trimming removed 6 bases from V and 5 bases from J, with 10 bases in between. This CDR3 has 12 amino acids. The CDR3 DNA is TGTGCCAGCAGCCGTGGCGCGGAGACCCAGTACTTC. Protein: CASSRGAETQYF.

V gene TRBV19 combines with J gene TRBJ2-1; 9 bases fit TRBD1. Germline trimming cut 4 bases from V and 8 bases from J; bases unmatched to any gene: 9. Germline V gives CDR1 LNHDA, CDR2 SQIVND (reference sequence). The CDR3 loop spans 15 amino acids. The CDR3 region is CASSSWGDRVDEQFF. CDR3 in DNA: TGTGCCAGTAGTAGTTGGGGGGACAGGGTTGATGAGCAGTTCTTC.

This chain joins TRBV27 and TRBJ2-3, with 12 nucleotides matching TRBD2. The trim removed 1 base at V and 5 bases at J, leaving 22 bases unmatched. Germline CDR1 MNHEY, CDR2 SMNVEV (reference sequence). The CDR3 is made up of 22 amino acids. The chain's CDR3 is CASSLFSSPWASGGDRKDTQYF. In nucleotides, the CDR3 is TGTGCCAGCAGTTTATTCTCCAGCCCCTGGGCTAGCGGGGGGGATAGAAAAGATACGCAGTATTTT.

V usage is TRBV4-1 and J usage is TRBJ1-6; D is uncertain. CDR1 and CDR2 from the germline V gene are MGHRA and YSYEKL. The CDR3 consists of 12 residues. Trimming removed 5 bases at V and 6 bases at J, with 5 bases between. CDR3 sequence (DNA): TGCGCCAGCAGCTCGTTTAATTCACCCCTCCACTTT. Protein product: CASSSFNSPLHF.

This clone has just a few counts. This chain links TRBV6-2 or TRBV6-3 with TRBJ2-7; the D is unclear. Trimming cost V 0 bases and J 1 base, with 7 bases left between them. Germline V gene data show CDR1 as MNHEY and CDR2 as SVGEGT. The CDR3 is 14 amino acids. The CDR3 reads CASSYSTESYEQYF. The CDR3 DNA follows: TGTGCCAGCAGTTACTCGACGGAGTCCTACGAGCAGTACTTC.

The V call is TRBV11-2, the J call TRBJ2-7; possibly TRBD1 or TRBD2 for D (6 bases each). The CDR3 loop spans 13 amino acids. The germline gives CDR1 SGHAT, CDR2 FQNNGV. Between the trimmed V and J ends, which lost 5 bases and 9 bases, there was a span of 17 bases. The CDR3 reads CASSTTPGAAQYF. The CDR3 DNA sequence: TGTGCCAGCAGCACAACCCCGGGGGCGGCGCAGTACTTC.

V usage is TRBV6-5 and J usage is TRBJ2-7; tentatively, D is TRBD1 (5 bases). V lost 0 bases to trimming and J lost 9 bases, with 12 bases between them. This CDR3 region has 13 residues. Germline V gene lookup returns CDR1 MNHEY and CDR2 SVGAGI. CDR3 coding DNA: TGTGCCAGCAGTTACTCGGGCAGGCAGGGGCAGTACTTC. Residues: CASSYSGRQGQYF.

In this sample, this clone is medium-sized. CDR3 DNA sequence: TGTGCCAGCAGTTTCAGGCCAGGGGGTTACAATGAGCAGTTCTTC. Protein sequence: CASSFRPGGYNEQFF. J is TRBJ2-1 and V is TRBV27; 7 bases match TRBD1. This CDR3 has 15 amino acids. Unmatched junction bases numbered 6, after V lost 3 bases and J lost 4 bases. Germline V gives CDR1 MNHEY, CDR2 SMNVEV (reference sequence).

This clone was picked up one time. The DNA for the CDR3 is TGTGCCAGCAGTTACTCGAGGGGGAGCTCCTACGAGCAGTACTTC. Translating it yields CASSYSRGSSYEQYF. The chain has TRBV6-2 or TRBV6-3 and TRBJ2-7; possible D gene TRBD1, 6 bases. This CDR3 has 15 amino acids. Trimming cost V 0 bases and J 0 bases, with 9 bases left between them. Germline CDR1 MNHEY, CDR2 SVGEGT.

The J gene is TRBJ2-3, the V gene TRBV7-2; D is uncertain. The CDR3 is 13 residues long. V was cut by 5 bases and J by 6 bases, with 12 bases left in between. The germline V gene has CDR1 SGHTA and CDR2 FQGNSA. The CDR3 sequence: CASSPSGRDTQYF. The DNA of the CDR3 is TGTGCCAGCAGCCCCTCCGGGCGGGATACGCAGTATTTT.

This sequence joins TRBV10-3 and TRBJ2-5; the match to TRBD1 covers 7 bases. Germline CDR1 is ENHRY and CDR2 is SYGVKD. This CDR3 spans 14 amino acids. Trimming cost V 8 bases and J 5 bases; bases outside gene matches: 11. The CDR3 DNA is TGTGCCATCGCCCCGGGACAGAGGGGGGAGACCCAGTACTTC. It encodes CAIAPGQRGETQYF.

This chain links TRBV19 with TRBJ1-2; 10 bases agree with TRBD1. The ends lost 6 bases at V and 5 bases at J; junction bases unmatched: 0. The germline V gene has CDR1 LNHDA and CDR2 SQIVND (reference sequence). CDR3 length: 12 residues. The CDR3 sequence: CASRDRGYGYTF. CDR3 in DNA: TGTGCCAGTAGGGACAGGGGGTATGGCTACACCTTC.

This clone was seen only once. V and J are TRBV7-9 and TRBJ1-1; no reliable D call. Germline V gene lookup returns CDR1 SEHNR and CDR2 FQNEAQ (reference sequence). The V gene lost 1 base and the J gene lost 0 bases, with 18 bases spanning the gap. The CDR3 is 18 residues long. The CDR3 sequence is CASSLDGLGVGLNTEAFF. CDR3 DNA: TGTGCCAGCAGCTTAGACGGGCTAGGTGTCGGTTTGAACACTGAAGCTTTCTTT.

The CDR3 loop is CASIERVPGQGYQGYGYTF. The CDR3 DNA sequence: TGTGCCAGCATCGAAAGGGTCCCGGGACAGGGATATCAGGGCTATGGCTACACCTTC. The genes are TRBV2 and TRBJ1-2, with TRBD1 identical over 9 bases. The CDR3 has 19 residues. V lost 7 bases and J lost 4; bases outside the gene matches: 22. The germline V gene encodes CDR1 SNHLY and CDR2 FYNNEI.

This chain joins TRBV24-1 and TRBJ2-1, with 10 bases lining up with TRBD1. V trimming: 7 bases; J trimming: 8 bases; junction bases outside the gene matches: 10. CDR1 is KGHDR and CDR2 is SFDVKD in the germline V gene. The CDR3 has 15 amino acids. CDR3 nucleotides: TGTGCCACCAGCCGCGAGGGACAGGGGAGTGATGAGCAGTTCTTC. The encoded protein is CATSREGQGSDEQFF.

The chain links TRBV2 to TRBJ1-5; D not certain. CDR1 is SNHLY and CDR2 is FYNNEI in the germline V gene. Trimming removed 1 base from V and 0 bases from J, with 10 bases in between. The CDR3 sequence is 16 residues long. DNA for the CDR3: TGTGCCAGCAGTGAAGGCCCCGTAGATAGCAATCAGCCCCAGCATTTT. This sequence encodes CASSEGPVDSNQPQHF.

The CDR3 region is CASSQGTGSLLAPDTQYF. DNA of the CDR3: TGCGCCAGCAGTCAAGGGACAGGTTCACTACTAGCGCCAGATACGCAGTATTTT. This chain links TRBV23-1 with TRBJ2-3, with D maybe TRBD1 (8 bases). TRBV23-1 counts as an open reading frame of uncertain function. The CDR3 is made up of 18 amino acids. V was clipped by 2 bases and J by 4 bases, with 22 bases between them.

The gene calls are TRBV11-2 and TRBJ1-1; the match to TRBD1 covers 8 bases. Germline CDR1 SGHAT, CDR2 FQNNGV. The CDR3 is 16 amino acids. Unmatched junction bases numbered 5, after V lost 1 base and J lost 1 base. CDR3 DNA: TGTGCCAGCAGCTTAGCTCGGACAGGGAAGAACACTGAAGCTTTCTTT. It specifies CASSLARTGKNTEAFF.